Listed below are T cell receptor beta chains from one sample, sequenced in a study of T cells expressing NK-cell markers. Following a re-call of the 5' RACE reads, TCRdb has one entry per CDR3 protein and lacks DNA. This sample lists 300,000 to 450,000 distinct CDR3 sequences; its ten largest clones have 4% to 6.5%. The specimen was blood T cells: a sorted CD56 or NKG2C T cell subset, CD4+ or CD8+ T cells, or bulk PBMC T cells (not recorded which). These receptors were taken from a man between 18 and 69 years old in good health. Each CDR3 is given with its conserved first and last residue.

V: TRBV7-8; J: TRBJ1-1; CDR3: CASSLDISVNTEAFF
V: TRBV12-3/TRBV12-4; J: TRBJ2-7; CDR3: CASSSSWAGAGNEQYF
V: TRBV14; J: TRBJ2-7; CDR3: CASSQEGDSRSYEQYF
V: TRBV29-1; J: TRBJ2-5; CDR3: CSGGLAGSAETQYF
V: TRBV7-9; J: TRBJ2-7; CDR3: CASSSGYVGGEQYF
V: TRBV18; J: TRBJ2-4; CDR3: CASSTFGRGAKNIQYF
V: TRBV11-1; J: TRBJ1-6; CDR3: CASITHGRSGGRDSPLHF
V: TRBV7-2; J: TRBJ2-3; CDR3: CASRHDRGSDTQYF
V: TRBV7-6; J: TRBJ1-1; CDR3: CASSSPFDKNTEAFF
V: TRBV5-1; J: TRBJ2-1; CDR3: CASSLDGLAGGEQFF
V: TRBV29-1; J: TRBJ2-3; CDR3: CSAGDRVTDTQYF
V: TRBV28; J: TRBJ1-5; CDR3: CASLGGDTENQPQHF
V: TRBV28; J: TRBJ2-2; CDR3: CASRGNVGRPMNTGELFF
V: TRBV2; J: TRBJ1-2; CDR3: CASSANRGPNYGYTF
V: TRBV27; J: TRBJ2-7; CDR3: CASSLSTTGPYEQYF
V: TRBV5-6; J: TRBJ1-1; CDR3: CASSLRGARVFMNTEAFF
V: TRBV5-1; J: TRBJ2-3; CDR3: CASSRSIRGTTDTQYF
V: TRBV3-1; J: TRBJ1-4; CDR3: CASSPQLGQGDEKLFF
V: TRBV7-9; J: TRBJ1-1; CDR3: CASSHRQMNTEAFF
V: TRBV11-2; J: TRBJ1-6; CDR3: CASTRGQGNSPLHF
V: TRBV18; J: TRBJ2-1; CDR3: CASSLLPRTEKRNEQFF
V: TRBV19; J: TRBJ1-6; CDR3: CARRQGEGSPLHF
V: TRBV12-3/TRBV12-4; J: TRBJ1-2; CDR3: CASSFLTVNFYGYTF
V: TRBV5-1; J: TRBJ2-5; CDR3: CASRQDSDEETQYF
V: TRBV2; J: TRBJ1-1; CDR3: CASSENEGRVEAFF
V: TRBV6-1; J: TRBJ1-2; CDR3: CASSAGQGRYGYTF
V: TRBV10-3; J: TRBJ2-5; CDR3: CAISPGLGRQETQYF
V: TRBV11-1; J: TRBJ2-1; CDR3: CASSSGSNEQFF
V: TRBV7-2; J: TRBJ1-1; CDR3: CASSPGTGDGDTEAFF
V: TRBV5-1; J: TRBJ1-1; CDR3: CASSLAGGRQGAFF
V: TRBV2; J: TRBJ2-3; CDR3: CASSDRGNTDTQYF
V: TRBV7-8; J: TRBJ1-1; CDR3: CASSLLDFTEAFF
V: TRBV5-1; J: TRBJ2-7; CDR3: CASSQQVPPHEQYF
V: TRBV21-1; J: TRBJ1-6; CDR3: CASSKTTGSPLHF
V: TRBV5-8; J: TRBJ2-4; CDR3: CASSLRGEGKNIQYF
V: TRBV13; J: TRBJ2-1; CDR3: CASSLVLGAQNAYNEQFF
V: TRBV10-2; J: TRBJ2-2; CDR3: CASSESEGVTGELFF
V: TRBV28; J: TRBJ2-1; CDR3: CASSLLDRVSEQFF
V: TRBV19; J: TRBJ2-3; CDR3: CASSRTGATDTQYF
V: TRBV24-1; J: TRBJ1-5; CDR3: CATSPMGNQPQHF
V: TRBV5-1; J: TRBJ1-6; CDR3: CASSLARVGINSPLHF
V: TRBV5-1; J: TRBJ1-2; CDR3: CASSSQGLNYGYTF
V: TRBV24-1; J: TRBJ1-2; CDR3: CATSDSGQGAFHPNYGYTF
V: TRBV9; J: TRBJ1-6; CDR3: CASRDDRGRSPLHF
V: TRBV6-6; J: TRBJ2-7; CDR3: CASNEPGGHEQYF